Each of the 30 T cell receptor beta chains below was sequenced from the same sample in a study of T cell repertoires in ileal Crohn's disease. The data were produced by immunoSEQ multiplex PCR, yet TCRdb's version contains in-frame clones alone and is incomplete. The sample yields about 8,200 clones, around four fifths seen once. Sequencing was done on a sample of ileal tissue. These receptors were collected from an adult with Crohn's disease.

The J gene is TRBJ1-5, the V gene TRBV19; D is possibly TRBD1 (5 bases). V lost 6 bases and J lost 2, with 14 bases in between. This CDR3 comprises 15 residues. CDR1 and CDR2 from the germline V gene are LNHDA and SQIVND (reference sequence). The CDR3 DNA follows: TGTGCCAGTAGGGAGGGGAGGGTGGGCAATCAGCCCCAGCATTTT. Residues: CASREGRVGNQPQHF.

The V gene is TRBV6-1, the J gene TRBJ1-1, with D uncertain. CDR1 is MNHNS, CDR2 SASEGT, per germline. V was pared by 2 bases and J by 7 bases, with 11 bases between. This CDR3 contains 13 residues. For the CDR3, the DNA is TGTGCCAGCAGTGAACGTACCGGGAATGAAGCTTTCTTT. It encodes CASSERTGNEAFF.

V usage is TRBV10-1 and J usage is TRBJ2-7; no clear D gene. Germline CDR1 WNHNN, CDR2 SYGVQD (reference sequence). Trimming removed 8 bases from V and 4 bases from J, with 12 bases in between. CDR3 length: 12 amino acids. The CDR3 loop is CASGPTSYEQYF. In DNA, the CDR3 is TGCGCCAGCGGGCCGACCTCGTACGAGCAGTACTTC.

This clone was observed a handful of times. The chain combines TRBV10-1 with TRBJ2-7; 9 nucleotides line up with TRBD1. J lost 5 bases, V lost 6 bases, and 14 bases had no gene match. From germline, CDR1 is WNHNN and CDR2 SYGVQD (reference sequence). The CDR3 consists of 16 residues. The CDR3 sequence: CASSPRDRVRVHEQYF. CDR3 DNA: TGCGCCAGCAGCCCCCGGGACAGGGTTAGGGTCCACGAGCAGTACTTC.

This chain connects TRBV5-4 to TRBJ2-1, with D tentatively TRBD2 (6 bases). Between the trimmed V and J ends, which lost 4 bases and 9 bases, there was a span of 14 bases. This CDR3 has 13 amino acids. Germline CDR1 and CDR2: SGHNT and YYREEE (reference sequence). DNA of the CDR3: TGTGCCAGCAGCCCTCCGGGGACTTTTGAGCAGTTCTTC. Translated: CASSPPGTFEQFF.

V is TRBV4-3 and J is TRBJ1-6; D remains ambiguous. There are 16 residues in the CDR3. The V gene lost 0 bases and the J gene lost 10 bases, with 16 bases spanning the gap. Per the germline V gene, CDR1 is LGHNA and CDR2 is YSLEER. CDR3 sequence (DNA): TGCGCCAGCAGCCAAGATCTGGGCAGCGGCGCATCACCCCTCCACTTT. Translation gives CASSQDLGSGASPLHF.

The chain employs TRBV20-1 and TRBJ2-7; the match to TRBD1 covers 8 bases. Trimming cost V 4 bases and J 9 bases; bases outside gene matches: 5. The CDR3 length is 11 residues. In germline, CDR1 is DFQATT, CDR2 SNEGSKA (reference sequence). CDR3 sequence (DNA): TGCAGTGCTATTCCAGGGGGCGTGCAGTACTTC. Protein product: CSAIPGGVQYF.

V gene TRBV10-3 combines with J gene TRBJ2-1, with 10 bases matching TRBD2. Germline V gene lookup returns CDR1 ENHRY and CDR2 SYGVKD. The CDR3 contains 15 residues. Trimming took 6 bases from V and 4 from J; bases not matched to a gene: 6. The CDR3 loop reads CAISRAGGEYNEQFF. CDR3 DNA sequence: TGTGCCATCAGCCGAGCGGGGGGGGAATACAATGAGCAGTTCTTC.

This chain uses TRBV11-2 with TRBJ1-1; D is undetermined. V was clipped by 4 bases and J by 11 bases, with 17 bases between them. Germline values: CDR1 SGHAT, CDR2 FQNNGV. The CDR3 has 13 amino acids. The CDR3 protein is CASSSPSGERAFF. As DNA, the CDR3 is TGTGCCAGCAGCTCCCCGAGCGGTGAGAGGGCTTTCTTT.

The rearrangement joins TRBV5-1 to TRBJ2-5; possibly TRBD1 for D (6 bases). There are 17 residues in the CDR3. V was clipped by 4 bases and J by 0 bases, with 19 bases between them. Germline V CDR1 and CDR2: SGHRS, YFSETQ. The CDR3, as DNA: TGCGCCAGCAGCGCGCGCGACACAGGGTCGTACCAAGAGACCCAGTACTTC. Translation gives CASSARDTGSYQETQYF.

This clone was detected once. V is TRBV2 and J is TRBJ1-2, with 8 nucleotides matching TRBD1. Per germline, CDR1 SNHLY and CDR2 FYNNEI. V lost 7 bases, J lost 8 bases, and 9 bases stayed unmatched. There are 13 residues in the CDR3. CDR3 loop: CASTMLTGAGYTF. CDR3 sequence (DNA): TGTGCCAGCACCATGTTGACAGGGGCGGGCTACACCTTC.

The chain recombines TRBV2 with TRBJ1-4; no reliable D call. V was trimmed by 1 base and J by 8 bases, leaving 11 bases between them. Germline V gene data show CDR1 as SNHLY and CDR2 as FYNNEI. This CDR3 is built from 14 residues. The CDR3: CASSEVSSREKLFF. In DNA, the CDR3 is TGTGCCAGCAGTGAAGTGAGCTCTCGGGAAAAACTGTTTTTT.

This clone was detected a few times. The genes are TRBV19 and TRBJ2-1; tentatively, D is TRBD1 (6 bases). There are 16 residues in the CDR3. The V end lost 4 bases, the J end lost 4 bases, and 17 bases lay between the germline ends. In germline, CDR1 is LNHDA, CDR2 SQIVND (reference sequence). The CDR3 bases are TGTGCCAGTAGTACCGCTACAGGGATACTATACAATGAGCAGTTCTTC. This codes for CASSTATGILYNEQFF.

V and J are TRBV11-2 and TRBJ1-4; TRBD1 agrees at 7 bases. This CDR3 has 16 amino acids. The V segment lost 6 bases and the J segment 7 bases; nucleotides outside the gene matches: 14. Germline V lookup: CDR1 SGHAT, CDR2 FQNNGV. CDR3 residues: CASRSFKTGSAEKLFF. CDR3 nucleotide sequence: TGTGCCAGCAGATCCTTTAAGACAGGGTCGGCTGAAAAACTGTTTTTT. The full variable domain, rest sourced from reference TRBV11-2 and TRBJ1-4, is EAGVAQSPRYKIIEKRQSVAFWCNPISGHATLYWYQQILGQGPKLLIQFQNNGVVDDSQLPKDRFSAERLKGVDSTLKIQPAKLEDSAVYLCASRSFKTGSAEKLFFGSGTQLSVL.

This CDR3 reads CASSRVGGARTEAFF. DNA of the CDR3: TGCGCCAGCAGTCGCGTTGGGGGGGCGAGAACTGAAGCTTTCTTT. V usage is TRBV5-1 and J usage is TRBJ1-1, with D possibly being TRBD1 (6 bases). Between the trimmed V and J ends, which lost 5 bases and 5 bases, there was a span of 19 bases. In germline, CDR1 is SGHRS, CDR2 YFSETQ. This CDR3 is 15 amino acids long.

The chain uses TRBV19 and TRBJ1-5; possibly TRBD1 for D (5 bases). V was clipped by 7 bases and J by 7 bases, with 17 bases between them. The germline CDR1 and CDR2 sequences are LNHDA and SQIVND (reference sequence). The CDR3 runs to 14 residues. The CDR3 nucleotides are TGTGCCAGTACCTATATAGGGGTCGGGCAGCCCCAGCATTTT. Its translation is CASTYIGVGQPQHF.

The CDR3 DNA is TGTGCCAGCAGCGGATGGGGCCTTCCCCCTGAACACGGTCTGAGACTTGGGGCTTTCTTT. It codes for CASSGWGLPPEHGLRLGAFF. The V gene is TRBV9, the J gene TRBJ1-1; possibly TRBD1 for D (5 bases). From germline, CDR1 is SGDLS and CDR2 YYNGEE. The CDR3 has 20 amino acids. Trimming removed 3 bases from V and 11 bases from J, with 38 bases in between. The complete variable domain, with remaining parts taken from reference TRBV9 and TRBJ1-1, reads DSGVTQTPKHLITATGQRVTLRCSPRSGDLSVYWYQQSLDQGLQFLIQYYNGEERAKGNILERFSAQQFPDLHSELNLSSLELGDSALYFCASSGWGLPPEHGLRLGAFFGQGTRLTVV.

This clone was seen once. The chain has TRBV6-1 and TRBJ1-2, with D maybe TRBD1 (6 bases). Germline assignment: CDR1 MNHNS and CDR2 SASEGT. Trimming removed 1 base from V and 7 bases from J, with 13 bases in between. The CDR3 spans 14 residues. CDR3 protein: CASSEEVRGSGYTF. CDR3 nucleotides: TGTGCCAGCAGTGAAGAGGTCAGGGGATCTGGCTACACCTTC.

The chain recombines TRBV30 with TRBJ1-4, with D possibly matching TRBD1 (5 bases). Trimming left V 1 base short and J 4 bases short, with 10 bases between. The CDR3 totals 14 residues. Germline CDR1 is GTSNPN and CDR2 is SVGIG (reference sequence). In DNA form, the CDR3 reads TGTGCCTGGAGTGGCGACAGCCTTAATGAAAAACTGTTTTTT. It translates to CAWSGDSLNEKLFF.

The CDR3: CASSFTSGRMVYATEAFF. CDR3 DNA sequence: TGTGCCAGCAGCTTTACGTCAGGGCGGATGGTTTATGCCACTGAAGCTTTCTTT. The chain has TRBV5-6 and TRBJ1-1, with a possible D match to TRBD1 (5 bases). This CDR3 region has 18 residues. Germline assignment: CDR1 SGHDT and CDR2 YYEEEE. The V and J ends lost 2 bases and 4 bases respectively, with 24 bases between them.

The rearrangement links TRBV19 to TRBJ1-6; weak D call: TRBD1 (5 bases). The CDR3 spans 19 residues. Trimming took off 1 base at V and 0 bases at J, with 16 bases between the two ends. Germline lookup yields CDR1 LNHDA and CDR2 SQIVND (reference sequence). The CDR3 DNA sequence: TGTGCCAGTAGTATAGTAGGGGTTCCCAGCAACTCCTATAATTCACCCCTCCACTTT. Translated, it gives CASSIVGVPSNSYNSPLHF.

The rearrangement joins TRBV13 to TRBJ2-3, with 7 bases identical to TRBD2. Germline loops: CDR1 PRHDT, CDR2 FYEKMQ (reference sequence). V trimming: 6 bases; J trimming: 2 bases; junction bases outside the gene matches: 11. This CDR3 is built from 16 residues. The CDR3 protein is CASSWPSGETTDTQYF. Written as DNA, the CDR3 is TGTGCCAGCAGTTGGCCGAGCGGGGAAACCACAGATACGCAGTATTTT.

The chain is built from TRBV4-2 and TRBJ2-7; TRBD2 is a possible D gene (5 bases). Per germline, CDR1 LGHNA and CDR2 YNFKEQ. Trimming took 0 bases from V and 0 from J, leaving 9 bases between them. The CDR3 loop spans 15 amino acids. The CDR3 DNA follows: TGTGCCAGCAGCCAAGATCGGGGTAGCTCCTACGAGCAGTACTTC. Translation gives CASSQDRGSSYEQYF.

V usage is TRBV4-3 and J usage is TRBJ2-2; no clear D gene. CDR1 is LGHNA and CDR2 is YSLEER in the germline V gene. This CDR3 is 12 amino acids long. Trimming took off 2 bases at V and 7 bases at J, with 5 bases between the two ends. This CDR3 is CASSQQFGELFF. Here the CDR3 DNA reads TGCGCCAGCAGCCAACAATTCGGGGAGCTGTTTTTT.

This clone was seen only a few times. The chain employs TRBV6-5 and TRBJ2-5; no definite D call. Germline V gene data show CDR1 as MNHEY and CDR2 as SVGAGI. The CDR3 sequence is 14 residues long. V lost 0 bases to trimming and J lost 1 base, with 6 bases between them. This CDR3 is CASSYSQVQETQYF. The CDR3 coding sequence is TGTGCCAGCAGTTACTCCCAGGTCCAAGAGACCCAGTACTTC.

The rearrangement uses TRBV20-1 and TRBJ1-1; no definite D call. The CDR3 is made up of 11 amino acids. Germline lookup yields CDR1 DFQATT and CDR2 SNEGSKA (reference sequence). Trimming pared 2 bases from V and 6 bases from J, leaving 7 bases between. CDR3 coding DNA: TGCAGTGCTAGATTGTATCCTGAAGCTTTCTTT. Translating it yields CSARLYPEAFF.

V usage is TRBV5-1 and J usage is TRBJ2-1; D is unclear. Looked up from germline, CDR1 is SGHRS and CDR2 is YFSETQ. V shed 0 bases and J shed 5 bases, with 9 bases lying between them. CDR3 length: 14 residues. The CDR3 DNA reads as TGCGCCAGCAGCTTGGGTGATGAGGACAATGAGCAGTTCTTC. It encodes CASSLGDEDNEQFF.

This chain connects TRBV9 to TRBJ2-3, with D tentatively TRBD1 (5 bases). Germline V lookup: CDR1 SGDLS, CDR2 YYNGEE. Between the trimmed V and J ends, which lost 0 bases and 8 bases, there was a span of 7 bases. The CDR3 loop spans 12 amino acids. The CDR3 DNA reads as TGTGCCAGCAGCGTAGTAGGGGTTACGCAGTATTTT. This codes for CASSVVGVTQYF.

The chain joins TRBV6-5 to TRBJ1-1, with a weak D call TRBD1 (6 bases). The CDR3 loop spans 12 amino acids. V gave up 4 bases and J gave up 7 bases, with 10 bases separating them. CDR1 and CDR2 from the germline V gene are MNHEY and SVGAGI. In DNA form, the CDR3 reads TGTGCCAGCAGTTCGAGGGGGATTGAAGCTTTCTTT. Residues: CASSSRGIEAFF.

This clone occurred once. J is TRBJ1-1 and V is TRBV6-5; 8 bases are shared with TRBD1. J was trimmed by 11 bases and V by 6 bases; bases with no gene match: 5. The germline CDR1 and CDR2 sequences are MNHEY and SVGAGI. CDR3 length: 11 residues. Written as DNA, the CDR3 is TGTGCCAGCAGCCAGGGACAGGCGGCTTTCTTT. It codes for CASSQGQAAFF.